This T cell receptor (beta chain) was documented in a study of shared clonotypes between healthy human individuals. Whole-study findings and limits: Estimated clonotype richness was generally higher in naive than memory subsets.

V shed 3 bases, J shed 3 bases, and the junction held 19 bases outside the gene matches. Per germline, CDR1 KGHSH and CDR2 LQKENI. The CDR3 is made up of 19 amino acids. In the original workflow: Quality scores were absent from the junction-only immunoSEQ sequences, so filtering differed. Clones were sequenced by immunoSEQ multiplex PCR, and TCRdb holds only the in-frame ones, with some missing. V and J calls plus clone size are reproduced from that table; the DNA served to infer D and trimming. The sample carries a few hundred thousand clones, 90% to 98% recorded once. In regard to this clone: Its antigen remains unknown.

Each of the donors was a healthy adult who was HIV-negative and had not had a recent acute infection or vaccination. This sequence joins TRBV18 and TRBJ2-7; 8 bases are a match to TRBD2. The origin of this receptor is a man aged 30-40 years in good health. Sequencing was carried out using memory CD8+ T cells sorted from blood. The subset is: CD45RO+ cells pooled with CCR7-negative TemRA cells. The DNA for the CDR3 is TGTGCCAGCTCACCTAAGCCCGGGACTAGGGTCTGGAGCCTCTACGAGCAGTACTTC. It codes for CASSPKPGTRVWSLYEQYF.